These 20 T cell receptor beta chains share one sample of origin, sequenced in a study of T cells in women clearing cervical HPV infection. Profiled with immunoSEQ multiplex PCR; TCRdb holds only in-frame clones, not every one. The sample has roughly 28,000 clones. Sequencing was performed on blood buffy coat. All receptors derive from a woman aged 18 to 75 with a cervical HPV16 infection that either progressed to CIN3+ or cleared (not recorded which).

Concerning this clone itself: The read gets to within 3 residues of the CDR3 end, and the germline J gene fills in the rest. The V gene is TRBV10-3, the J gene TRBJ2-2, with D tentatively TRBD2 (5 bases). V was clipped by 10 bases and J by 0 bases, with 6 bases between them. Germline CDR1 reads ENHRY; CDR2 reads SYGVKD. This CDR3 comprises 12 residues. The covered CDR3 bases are TGTGCCACCGGGGCGAACACCGGGGAG. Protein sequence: CATGANTGE. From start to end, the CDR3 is CATGANTGELFF.

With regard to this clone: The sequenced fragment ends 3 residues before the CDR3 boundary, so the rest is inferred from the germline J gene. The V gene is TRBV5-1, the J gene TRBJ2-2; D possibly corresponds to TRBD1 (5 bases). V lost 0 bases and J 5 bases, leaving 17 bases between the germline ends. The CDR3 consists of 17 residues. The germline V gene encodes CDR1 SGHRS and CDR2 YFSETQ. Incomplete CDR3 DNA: TGCGCCAGCAGCTTGGAGGGGAATGGCGTTCGGACCGGGGAG. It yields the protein CASSLEGNGVRTGE. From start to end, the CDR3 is CASSLEGNGVRTGELFF.

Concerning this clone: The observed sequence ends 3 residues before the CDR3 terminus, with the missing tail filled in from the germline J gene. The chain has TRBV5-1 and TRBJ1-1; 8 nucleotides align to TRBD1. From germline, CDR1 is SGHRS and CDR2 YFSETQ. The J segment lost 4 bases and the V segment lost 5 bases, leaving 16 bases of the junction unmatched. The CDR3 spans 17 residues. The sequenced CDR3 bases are TGCGCCAGCAGTTCCGACAGGGGACAACCATTGAGCACTGAA. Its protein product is CASSSDRGQPLSTE. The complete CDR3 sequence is CASSSDRGQPLSTEAFF.

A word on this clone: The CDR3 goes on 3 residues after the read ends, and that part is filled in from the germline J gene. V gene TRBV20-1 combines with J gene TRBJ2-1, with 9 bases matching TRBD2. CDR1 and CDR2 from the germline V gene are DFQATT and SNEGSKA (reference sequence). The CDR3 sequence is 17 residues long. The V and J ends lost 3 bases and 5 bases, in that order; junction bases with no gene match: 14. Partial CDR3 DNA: TGCAGTGCTAGTTATCTTATGAGTAGCGGGGGTAACAATGAG. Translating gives CSASYLMSSGGNNE. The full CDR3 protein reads CSASYLMSSGGNNEQFF.

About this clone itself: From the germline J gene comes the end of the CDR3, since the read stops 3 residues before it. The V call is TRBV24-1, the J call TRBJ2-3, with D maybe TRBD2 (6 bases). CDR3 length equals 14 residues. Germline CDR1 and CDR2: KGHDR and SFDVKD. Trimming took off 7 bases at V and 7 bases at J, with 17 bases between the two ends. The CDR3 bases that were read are TGTGCCACCAGGACGGGACTCCAGACTAATACG. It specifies CATRTGLQTNT. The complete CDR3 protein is CATRTGLQTNTQYF.

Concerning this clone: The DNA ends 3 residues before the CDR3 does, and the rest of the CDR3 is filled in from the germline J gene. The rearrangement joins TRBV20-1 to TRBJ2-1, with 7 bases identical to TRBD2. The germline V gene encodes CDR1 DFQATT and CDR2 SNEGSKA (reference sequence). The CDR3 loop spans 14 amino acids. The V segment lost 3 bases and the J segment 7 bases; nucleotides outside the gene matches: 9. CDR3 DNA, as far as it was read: TGCAGTGCTAGTTTACAGTTGGGGGGGAATGAG. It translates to CSASLQLGGNE. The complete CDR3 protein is CSASLQLGGNEQFF.

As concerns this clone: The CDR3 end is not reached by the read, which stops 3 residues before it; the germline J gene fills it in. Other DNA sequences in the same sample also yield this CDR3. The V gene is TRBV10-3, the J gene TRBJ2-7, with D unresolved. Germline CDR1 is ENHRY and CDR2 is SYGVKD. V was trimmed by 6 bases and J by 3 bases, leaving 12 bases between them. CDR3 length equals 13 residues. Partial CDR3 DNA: TGTGCCATCAGCGAGGCCGCCGGCTACGAG. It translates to CAISEAAGYE. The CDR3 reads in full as CAISEAAGYEQYF.

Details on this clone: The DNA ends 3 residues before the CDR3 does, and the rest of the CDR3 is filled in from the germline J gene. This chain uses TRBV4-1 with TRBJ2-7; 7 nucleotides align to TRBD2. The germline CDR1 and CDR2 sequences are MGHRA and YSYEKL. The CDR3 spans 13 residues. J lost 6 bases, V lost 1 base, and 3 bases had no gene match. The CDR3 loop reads CASSQGTRAEQYF. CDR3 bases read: TGCGCCAGCAGCCAAGGGACTAGGGCCGAG.

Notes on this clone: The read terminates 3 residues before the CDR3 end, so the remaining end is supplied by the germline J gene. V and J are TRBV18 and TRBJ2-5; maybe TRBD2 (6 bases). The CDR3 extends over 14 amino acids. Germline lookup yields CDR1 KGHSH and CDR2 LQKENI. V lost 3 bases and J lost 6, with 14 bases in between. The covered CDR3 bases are TGTGCCAGCTCACCGCCGGGGGACGCCCAGACC. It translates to CASSPPGDAQT. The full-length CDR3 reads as CASSPPGDAQTQYF. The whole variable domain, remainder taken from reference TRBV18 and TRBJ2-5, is NAGVMQNPRHLVRRRGQEARLRCSPMKGHSHVYWYRQLPEEGLKFMVYLQKENIIDESGMPKERFSAEFPKEGPSILRIQQVVRGDSAAYFCASSPPGDAQTQYFGPGTRLLVL.

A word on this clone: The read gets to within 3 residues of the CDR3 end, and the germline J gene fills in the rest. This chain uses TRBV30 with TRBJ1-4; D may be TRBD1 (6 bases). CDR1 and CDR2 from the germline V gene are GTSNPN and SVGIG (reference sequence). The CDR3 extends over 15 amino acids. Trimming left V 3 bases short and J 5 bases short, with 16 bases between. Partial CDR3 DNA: TGTGCCTGGAGACCTCAGGGGATAGGGAATGAAAAA. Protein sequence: CAWRPQGIGNEK. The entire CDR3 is CAWRPQGIGNEKLFF.

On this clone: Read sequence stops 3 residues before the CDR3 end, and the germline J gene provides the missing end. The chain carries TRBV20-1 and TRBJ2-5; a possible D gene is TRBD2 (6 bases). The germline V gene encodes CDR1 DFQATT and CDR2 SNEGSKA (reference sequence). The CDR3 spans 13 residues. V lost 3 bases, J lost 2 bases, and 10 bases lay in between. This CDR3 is CSASPGGQETQYF. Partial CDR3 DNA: TGCAGTGCTAGTCCCGGGGGACAAGAGACC.

The DNA read from the CDR3 is TGTGCCTGGAGGGACAGAGGAAACACC. It is translated as CAWRDRGNT. The full CDR3 sequence reads CAWRDRGNTIYF. The chain employs TRBV30 and TRBJ1-3; tentative D call: TRBD1 (6 bases). The read comes to an end 3 residues before the CDR3 does, leaving the germline J gene to fill in the end. The CDR3 runs to 12 residues. V gave up 3 bases and J gave up 4 bases, with 7 bases separating them. CDR1 is GTSNPN, CDR2 SVGIG, per germline (reference sequence).

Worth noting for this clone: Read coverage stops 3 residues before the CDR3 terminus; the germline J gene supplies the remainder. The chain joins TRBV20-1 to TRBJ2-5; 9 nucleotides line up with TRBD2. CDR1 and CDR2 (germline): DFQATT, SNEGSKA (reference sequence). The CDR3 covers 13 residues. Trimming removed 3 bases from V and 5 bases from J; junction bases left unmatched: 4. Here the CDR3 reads CSASGLAFETQYF. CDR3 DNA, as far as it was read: TGCAGTGCTAGCGGACTAGCGTTCGAGACC.

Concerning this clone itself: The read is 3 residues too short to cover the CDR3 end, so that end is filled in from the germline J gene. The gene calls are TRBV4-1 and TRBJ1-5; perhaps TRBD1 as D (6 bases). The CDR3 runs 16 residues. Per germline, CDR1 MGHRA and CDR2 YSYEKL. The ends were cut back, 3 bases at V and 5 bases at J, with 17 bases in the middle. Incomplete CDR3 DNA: TGCGCCAGCAGCCAGTCTACTGACAGGACCGATCAGCCC. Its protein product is CASSQSTDRTDQP. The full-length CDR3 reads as CASSQSTDRTDQPQHF.

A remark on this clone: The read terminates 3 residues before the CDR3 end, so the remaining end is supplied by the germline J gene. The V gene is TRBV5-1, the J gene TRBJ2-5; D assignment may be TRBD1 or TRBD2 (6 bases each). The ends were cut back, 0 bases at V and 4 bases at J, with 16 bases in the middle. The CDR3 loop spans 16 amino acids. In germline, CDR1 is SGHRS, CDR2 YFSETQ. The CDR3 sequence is CASSLDGRGGGETQYF. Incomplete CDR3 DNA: TGCGCCAGCAGCTTGGATGGCAGGGGAGGAGGAGAGACC.

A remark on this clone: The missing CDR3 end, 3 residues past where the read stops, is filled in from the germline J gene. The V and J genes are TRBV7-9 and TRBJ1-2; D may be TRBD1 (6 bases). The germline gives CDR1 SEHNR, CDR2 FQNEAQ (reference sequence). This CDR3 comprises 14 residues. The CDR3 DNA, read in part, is TGTGCCAGCAGCAAACGGGACACAAATTACGAC. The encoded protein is CASSKRDTNYD. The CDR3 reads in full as CASSKRDTNYDYTF.

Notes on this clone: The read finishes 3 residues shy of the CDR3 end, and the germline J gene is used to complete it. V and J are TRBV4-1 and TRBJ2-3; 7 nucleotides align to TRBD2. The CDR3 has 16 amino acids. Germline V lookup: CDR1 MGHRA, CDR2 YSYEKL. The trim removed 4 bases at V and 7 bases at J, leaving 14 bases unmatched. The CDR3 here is CASSRQTSWVLNTQYF. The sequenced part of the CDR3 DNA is TGCGCCAGCAGCCGACAGACTAGCTGGGTGTTGAATACG.

The chain's CDR3 is CSARTGWGQPQHF. CDR3 DNA (partial): TGCAGTGCTCGAACAGGGTGGGGGCAGCCC. This chain uses TRBV20-1 with TRBJ1-5; maybe TRBD1 (6 bases). Coverage ceases 3 residues before the CDR3 finishes, and the germline J gene fills in the end. V was cut by 5 bases and J by 7 bases, with 15 bases left in between. Germline values: CDR1 DFQATT, CDR2 SNEGSKA (reference sequence). The CDR3 length is 13 residues.

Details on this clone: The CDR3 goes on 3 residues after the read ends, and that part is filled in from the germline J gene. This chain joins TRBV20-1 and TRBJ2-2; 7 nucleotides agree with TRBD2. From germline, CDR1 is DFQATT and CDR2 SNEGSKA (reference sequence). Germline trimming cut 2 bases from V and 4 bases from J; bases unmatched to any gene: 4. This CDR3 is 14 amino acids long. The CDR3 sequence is CSARKAGVTGELFF. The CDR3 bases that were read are TGCAGTGCTAGAAAGGCGGGAGTCACCGGGGAG.

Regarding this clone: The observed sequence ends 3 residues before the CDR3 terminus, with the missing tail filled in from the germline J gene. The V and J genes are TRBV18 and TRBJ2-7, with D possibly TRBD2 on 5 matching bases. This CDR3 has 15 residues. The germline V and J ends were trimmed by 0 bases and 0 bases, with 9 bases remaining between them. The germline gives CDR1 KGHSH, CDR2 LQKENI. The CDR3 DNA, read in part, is TGTGCCAGCTCACCACCGCCGGGGAGCTCCTACGAG. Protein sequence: CASSPPPGSSYE. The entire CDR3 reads CASSPPPGSSYEQYF.